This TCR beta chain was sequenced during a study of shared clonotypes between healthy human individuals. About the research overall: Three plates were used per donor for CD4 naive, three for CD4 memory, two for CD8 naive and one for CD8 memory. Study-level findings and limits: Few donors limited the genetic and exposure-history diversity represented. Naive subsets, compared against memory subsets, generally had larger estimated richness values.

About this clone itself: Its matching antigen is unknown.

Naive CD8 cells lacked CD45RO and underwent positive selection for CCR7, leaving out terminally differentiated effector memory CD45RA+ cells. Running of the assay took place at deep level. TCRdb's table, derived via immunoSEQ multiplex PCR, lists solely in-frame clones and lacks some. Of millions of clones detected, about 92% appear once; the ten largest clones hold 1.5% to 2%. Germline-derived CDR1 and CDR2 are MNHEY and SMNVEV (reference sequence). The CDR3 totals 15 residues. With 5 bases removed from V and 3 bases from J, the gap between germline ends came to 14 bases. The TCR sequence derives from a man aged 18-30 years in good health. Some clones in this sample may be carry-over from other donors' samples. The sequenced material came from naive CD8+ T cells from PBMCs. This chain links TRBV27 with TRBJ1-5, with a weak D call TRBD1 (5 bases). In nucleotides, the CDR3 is TGTGCCAGCAGTGACGGGCCAGGACACAATCAGCCCCAGCATTTT. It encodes CASSDGPGHNQPQHF.